The 20 T cell receptor beta chains in this list originate from one sample, sequenced in a study of T cell responses to AZD1222 COVID-19 vaccine. Sequencing was performed with immunoSEQ multiplex PCR; in TCRdb, only in-frame clones are kept and a portion is missing. The sample lists 150,000 to 200,000 clones; 70% to 90% were seen once. The starting material was peripheral blood, obtained on day 0 of AZD1222 vaccination. The receptors originated from an adult in good health.

CDR3 loop: CASNEGHRGYQPQHF. DNA of the CDR3: TGTGCCAGCAACGAGGGCCACAGGGGTTATCAGCCCCAGCATTTT. The rearrangement links TRBV7-2 to TRBJ1-5; 7 nucleotides match TRBD1. Germline CDR1 reads SGHTA; CDR2 reads FQGNSA. V shed 7 bases, J shed 5 bases, and the junction held 11 bases outside the gene matches. The CDR3 covers 15 residues.

In this sample, this clone turned up once. V and J are TRBV6-5 and TRBJ2-7; 7 bases are a match to TRBD2. The CDR3 totals 14 residues. Germline V lookup: CDR1 MNHEY, CDR2 SVGAGI. J lost 6 bases, V lost 0 bases, and 5 bases had no gene match. The CDR3 DNA reads as TGTGCCAGCAGTTACTCGGGGGGGATAGGCGAGCAGTACTTC. Translating gives CASSYSGGIGEQYF.

The V call is TRBV7-8, the J call TRBJ2-1; no clear D. This CDR3 spans 11 amino acids. V was shortened by 7 bases and J by 9 bases, with 10 bases between the two germline ends. In germline, CDR1 is SGHVS, CDR2 FQNEAQ. The CDR3 loop is CASTRAAEQFF. CDR3 nucleotides: TGTGCCAGCACCCGCGCGGCTGAGCAGTTCTTC.

CDR3 amino acids: CASSLQGGTDTQYF. The CDR3, as DNA: TGCGCCAGCAGCTTACAGGGAGGCACAGATACGCAGTATTTT. This chain connects TRBV5-1 to TRBJ2-3; D possibly corresponds to TRBD1 (6 bases). This CDR3 spans 14 amino acids. Germline CDR1 SGHRS, CDR2 YFSETQ. V lost 2 bases and J 1 base, leaving 8 bases between the germline ends.

The rearrangement joins TRBV5-6 to TRBJ2-5; no definite D call. This CDR3 region has 14 residues. Germline CDR1 and CDR2: SGHDT and YYEEEE. Trimming took 1 base from V and 8 from J, leaving 15 bases between them. CDR3 protein: CASSLLTEPKTQYF. CDR3 in DNA: TGTGCCAGCAGCTTGCTTACCGAGCCGAAAACCCAGTACTTC.

The chain couples TRBV12-3 or TRBV12-4 to TRBJ2-5, with no clear D. V gave up 3 bases and J gave up 4 bases, with 9 bases separating them. The CDR3 has 13 residues. For the CDR3, the DNA is TGTGCCAGCAGTTTTCGAACGGGAGAGACCCAGTACTTC. It yields the protein CASSFRTGETQYF.

The V and J genes are TRBV2 and TRBJ2-5, with D tentatively TRBD1 (6 bases). The CDR3 is 15 amino acids. Trimming took off 6 bases at V and 2 bases at J, with 16 bases between the two ends. Per germline, CDR1 SNHLY and CDR2 FYNNEI. CDR3 amino acids: CASRGPGAPQETQYF. For the CDR3, the DNA is TGTGCCAGCAGGGGGCCAGGGGCTCCGCAAGAGACCCAGTACTTC.

This chain joins TRBV7-2 and TRBJ1-2; TRBD1 is a possible D gene (5 bases). The germline CDR1 and CDR2 sequences are SGHTA and FQGNSA. The CDR3 runs to 15 residues. Trimming took off 3 bases at V and 0 bases at J, with 11 bases between the two ends. CDR3 DNA: TGTGCCAGCAGCTTGGGGACGACCCCTAACTATGGCTACACCTTC. It yields the protein CASSLGTTPNYGYTF. Looking up the rest from reference TRBV7-2 and TRBJ1-2 gives the full variable domain: GAGVSQSPSNKVTEKGKDVELRCDPISGHTALYWYRQSLGQGLEFLIYFQGNSAPDKSGLPSDRFSAERTGGSVSTLTIQRTQQEDSAVYLCASSLGTTPNYGYTFGSGTRLTVV.

V and J are TRBV6-6 and TRBJ1-4; 10 bases fit TRBD1. Germline values: CDR1 MNHNY, CDR2 SVGAGI (reference sequence). The CDR3 has 15 residues. Trimming took 6 bases from V and 8 from J; bases not matched to a gene: 9. CDR3: CASRVPGQGNEKLFF. CDR3 DNA: TGTGCCAGCAGGGTCCCGGGACAGGGGAACGAAAAACTGTTTTTT.

The J gene is TRBJ2-2, the V gene TRBV15; 7 bases map to TRBD1. The CDR3 spans 18 residues. V was pared by 1 base and J by 0 bases, with 8 bases of the junction left unmatched. Germline-derived CDR1 and CDR2 are LNHNV and YYDKDF (reference sequence). The CDR3 DNA follows: TGTGCCACCAGCAGAGTAGGGACAGAGAGTTCGAACACCGGGGAGCTGTTTTTT. Encoded protein: CATSRVGTESSNTGELFF.

The chain links TRBV28 to TRBJ1-4, with 11 bases fitting TRBD1. The V gene's germline CDR1 is MDHEN and CDR2 SYDVKM. The CDR3 length is 15 residues. After removal of 4 bases from V and 8 bases from J, the junction contained 6 bases not matched to a gene. Written as DNA, the CDR3 is TGTGCCAGCAGTTCCGGGACAGGGGGTATAGAAAAACTGTTTTTT. Its protein is CASSSGTGGIEKLFF.

This clone was detected once. V gene TRBV6-2 or TRBV6-3 combines with J gene TRBJ1-6; D remains ambiguous. V lost 2 bases and J 10 bases, leaving 18 bases between the germline ends. Germline loops: CDR1 MNHEY, CDR2 SVGEGT. The CDR3 sequence is 16 residues long. The CDR3 loop is CASSYNMIRATSPLHF. CDR3 in DNA: TGTGCCAGCAGTTACAATATGATACGGGCTACCTCACCCCTCCACTTT.

The chain links TRBV7-6 to TRBJ2-7; TRBD1 or TRBD2 may be the D gene (5 bases each). The V gene lost 5 bases and the J gene lost 0 bases, with 23 bases spanning the gap. The CDR3 has 18 amino acids. Germline lookup yields CDR1 SGHVS and CDR2 FNYEAQ. CDR3 bases: TGTGCCAGCAGCCAATTACCACCCGGGACCCTCAGCTCCTACGAGCAGTACTTC. It translates to CASSQLPPGTLSSYEQYF.

The chain carries TRBV7-3 and TRBJ1-1; unclear D gene. Trimming removed 2 bases from V and 1 base from J, with 8 bases in between. The CDR3 length is 14 residues. Germline CDR1 is SGHTA and CDR2 is FQGTGA. CDR3 coding DNA: TGTGCCAGCAGCTTAGGGCAACAGAACACTGAAGCTTTCTTT. Protein: CASSLGQQNTEAFF.

This chain uses TRBV7-9 with TRBJ1-6, with D unclear. CDR1 and CDR2 (germline): SEHNR, FQNEAQ (reference sequence). CDR3 size: 14 residues. With 2 bases removed from V and 7 bases from J, the gap between germline ends came to 9 bases. CDR3 bases: TGTGCCAGCAGCTTAAGGGTTGAGAATTCACCCCTCCACTTT. This encodes CASSLRVENSPLHF.

In this sample, this clone turned up once. The genes are TRBV6-5 and TRBJ1-6; maybe TRBD1 (5 bases). Germline CDR1 is MNHEY and CDR2 is SVGAGI. The CDR3 length is 15 residues. V lost 0 bases and J lost 10, with 13 bases in between. CDR3 region: CASSYSDGGDSPLHF. The CDR3 coding sequence is TGTGCCAGCAGTTACTCGGACGGAGGGGACTCACCCCTCCACTTT.

The chain links TRBV27 to TRBJ2-7; 11 positions agree with TRBD2. The trim removed 5 bases at V and 5 bases at J, leaving 23 bases unmatched. CDR3 length: 20 residues. Looked up from germline, CDR1 is MNHEY and CDR2 is SMNVEV (reference sequence). The CDR3 coding sequence is TGTGCCAGCAGTGTCTCTCGGTGGGCTAGCGGGAGGTTAAGGATCGACGAGCAGTACTTC. Protein product: CASSVSRWASGRLRIDEQYF.

In this sample, this clone turned up once. The chain joins TRBV9 to TRBJ2-7; maybe TRBD1 (6 bases). The CDR3 sequence is 13 residues long. Per germline, CDR1 SGDLS and CDR2 YYNGEE. V lost 6 bases, J lost 6 bases, and 16 bases lay in between. DNA of the CDR3: TGTGCCAGCACCTTCGACCGGGACACCGAGCAGTACTTC. Its protein is CASTFDRDTEQYF. Combining the CDR3 with reference TRBV9 and TRBJ2-7 gives the whole variable domain DSGVTQTPKHLITATGQRVTLRCSPRSGDLSVYWYQQSLDQGLQFLIQYYNGEERAKGNILERFSAQQFPDLHSELNLSSLELGDSALYFCASTFDRDTEQYFGPGTRLTVT.

V and J are TRBV4-1 and TRBJ2-5, with 8 bases identical to TRBD2. The CDR3 covers 18 residues. After removal of 0 bases from V and 5 bases from J, the junction contained 14 bases not matched to a gene. CDR1 is MGHRA and CDR2 is YSYEKL in the germline V gene. CDR3 nucleotide sequence: TGCGCCAGCAGCCAAGATTATGCAGCGGGGGCGCGACGGGAGACCCAGTACTTC. Amino acids: CASSQDYAAGARRETQYF.

The rearrangement joins TRBV3-1 (or the pseudogene TRBV3-2) to TRBJ1-4, with D uncertain. This CDR3 region has 11 residues. Trimming cost V 2 bases and J 7 bases, with 2 bases left between them. Germline CDR1 reads LGHDT; CDR2 reads YNNKEL (reference sequence). The CDR3 DNA is TGTGCCAGCAGCCAACTTGAAAAACTGTTTTTT. It specifies CASSQLEKLFF.